The text below deals with one T cell receptor beta chain. This sample was included in a study of HIV-infected patients and healthy controls. The V gene end was trimmed by 2 bases and the J gene end by 7 bases; junction bases not matched to a gene: 10. The CDR3 has 17 amino acids. Germline V lookup: CDR1 SGHTA, CDR2 FQGTGA. Using its own MiXCR run on the 5' RACE reads, TCRdb lists one record per CDR3 protein. The data show approximately 67,000 distinct CDR3 sequences, around 17% seen once. Sequenced input: CD4+ T cells from blood. The receptor was isolated from a human donor in good health. V usage is TRBV7-3 and J usage is TRBJ2-1; 11 positions match TRBD2. CDR3 amino acids: CASSLGISGGAGNEQFF. As DNA, the CDR3 is TGTGCCAGCAGCTTAGGCATTAGCGGGGGGGCCGGGAATGAGCAGTTCTTC.